The present TCR beta chain was sequenced within a study of cytomegalovirus exposure and HLA in healthy donors. Findings and caveats of the study: In an earlier analysis, productive rearrangement rates for most beta V segments clustered near 90% or 30%. The majority of CMV-associated TCR beta chains were reported as apparently HLA-restricted in a later analysis.

The CDR3 spans 14 residues. Trimming took off 0 bases at V and 4 bases at J, with 12 bases between the two ends. Per the germline V gene, CDR1 is GTSNPN and CDR2 is SVGIG (reference sequence). Researchers ran the PCR with 60 Vbeta and 13 Jbeta primers. Sequencing used immunoSEQ multiplex PCR; TCRdb keeps in-frame clones, though not all of them. The sample contains around 170,000 clones, 70% to 85% of which appear only once. On this clone itself: Its matching antigen is unknown.

The chain is built from TRBV30 and TRBJ1-2; D gene ambiguous. The TCR comes from a woman aged 40-49 years in good health and CMV-seronegative. The specimen was PBMCs. CDR3 nucleotides: TGTGCCTGGAGTGTCCCAGGCCCGGCCTATGGCTACACCTTC. This sequence encodes CAWSVPGPAYGYTF.